Listed below are T cell receptor beta chains from one sample, sequenced in a study of T-cell memory formation after mild COVID-19. MiXCR was run by TCRdb on the 5' RACE reads, yielding one entry per CDR3 protein. The sample holds over 450,000 distinct CDR3 sequences, over 20% seen once. The sample consisted of PBMCs or a T cell subset sorted from them (not recorded which). Receptor source: an adult woman who had mild COVID-19 (a few samples of this study predate the infection). Cell type and time point are not known. Each CDR3 is given with its conserved first and last residue. The D gene is left open where the match is weak. Not all rows give a size; the values are once, few, many and, for expanded clones, a class.

j_call	v_call	clone_size	d_call	cdr3_nt	cdr3_aa
TRBJ1-5	TRBV19	few	TRBD1	TGTGCCAGCCAATCTTGGACAGGGGGCAATCAGCCCCAGCATTTT	CASQSWTGGNQPQHF
TRBJ2-7	TRBV7-9	-	-	TGTGCCAGCAGCTCCTTCGGGACCACCTACGAGCAGTACTTC	CASSSFGTTYEQYF
TRBJ1-1	TRBV5-4	-	-	TGTGCCAGCAGCTTATACGGTCGATGGAACACTGAAGCTTTCTTT	CASSLYGRWNTEAFF
TRBJ2-1	TRBV20-1	-	TRBD2	TGCAGTGCTACCTTAGCGGGAGGGCCCCATGAGCAGTTCTTC	CSATLAGGPHEQFF
TRBJ2-7	TRBV4-1	few	-	TGCGCCAGCAGCCAAACCGGGACCCACAGCTACGAGCAGTACTTC	CASSQTGTHSYEQYF
TRBJ2-3	TRBV30	-	-	TGTGCCGGGGGACCGGGGGGCGGGGCAGATACGCAGTATTTT	CAGGPGGGADTQYF
TRBJ2-5	TRBV6-1	-	TRBD1	TGTGCCAGCAGTGAATGGGCGACAGGGGGAGAGACCCAGTACTTC	CASSEWATGGETQYF
TRBJ2-1	TRBV5-1	few	TRBD2	TGCGCCAGCACCGGGGGGACCGCCTACAATGAGCAGTTCTTC	CASTGGTAYNEQFF
TRBJ2-5	TRBV7-9	few	-	TGTGCCAGCAGCAAAGGACAGTCTGGAGAGACCCAGTACTTC	CASSKGQSGETQYF
TRBJ2-1	TRBV6-5	many	-	TGTGCCAGCCGAAGGACAACCTACAATGAGCAGTTCTTC	CASRRTTYNEQFF
TRBJ1-1	TRBV3-1	-	-	TGTGCCAGCAGCCTGTTCGGGGCGCGGGACACTGAAGCTTTCTTT	CASSLFGARDTEAFF
TRBJ2-1	TRBV5-1	few	TRBD2	TGCGCCAGCAGCCTACCGAACGGGGGGGCCAATGAGCAGTTCTTC	CASSLPNGGANEQFF
TRBJ2-6	TRBV5-4	-	-	TGTGCCAGCAGCTTGGAGCGAGCCAACGTCCTGACTTTC	CASSLERANVLTF
TRBJ2-3	TRBV24-1	few	-	TGTGCCACCAGTGATTTGCAGGAAGGGCTCCTGACGCAGTATTTT	CATSDLQEGLLTQYF
TRBJ1-6	TRBV7-6	-	-	TGTGCCAGCAGCTTAAGGGCGGAAAGCTCCTATAATTCACCCCTCCACTTT	CASSLRAESSYNSPLHF
TRBJ2-3	TRBV5-1	-	-	TGCGCCAGCAGCTTGGAGCAGGCGCCCCCAGATACGCAGTATTTT	CASSLEQAPPDTQYF